This TCR beta chain was sequenced in a study of blood T cell repertoires in COVID-19. Study-level information: Sample material is recorded as cDNA or gDNA derived from T cells, B-cell-depleted T cells, or PBMCs.

The CDR3 contains 13 residues. Trimming took 4 bases from V and 6 from J, leaving 9 bases between them. CDR1 SGHNT and CDR2 YENEEA come from the germline V gene. Authors' methods: Cell counts per sample came from amplifying reference gene primers. The protocol was immunoSEQ multiplex PCR, while the TCRdb copy is restricted to in-frame clones and leaves out a portion. V and J calls plus clone size are reproduced from that table; the DNA served to infer D and trimming. This sample carries 95,000 to 100,000 clones, 85% of them seen once, and the ten largest clones take about 1.8%. The source material was peripheral blood. J is TRBJ2-2 and V is TRBV11-3, with unresolved D. The TCR comes from a woman aged 70-85 years with active or convalescent COVID-19. The DNA for the CDR3 is TGTGCCAGCAGCTCCGAGTATTCCGGGGAGCTGTTTTTT. Its translation: CASSSEYSGELFF.